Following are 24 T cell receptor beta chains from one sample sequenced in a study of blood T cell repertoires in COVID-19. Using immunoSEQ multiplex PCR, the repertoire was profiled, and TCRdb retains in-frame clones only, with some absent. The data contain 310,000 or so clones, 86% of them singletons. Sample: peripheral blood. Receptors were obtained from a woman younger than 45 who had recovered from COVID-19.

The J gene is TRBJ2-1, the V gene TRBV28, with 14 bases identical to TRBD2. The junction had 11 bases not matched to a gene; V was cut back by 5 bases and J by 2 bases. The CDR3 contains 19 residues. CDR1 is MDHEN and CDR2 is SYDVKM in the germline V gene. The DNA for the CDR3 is TGTGCCAGCAGTGCTACGTCGGGGACTAGCGGGGGTGCCTACAATGAGCAGTTCTTC. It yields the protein CASSATSGTSGGAYNEQFF.

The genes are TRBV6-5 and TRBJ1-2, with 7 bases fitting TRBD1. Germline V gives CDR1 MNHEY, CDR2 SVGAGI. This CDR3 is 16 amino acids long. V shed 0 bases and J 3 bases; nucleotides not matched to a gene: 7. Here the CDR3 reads CASSYSITGEDYGYTF. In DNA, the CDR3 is TGTGCCAGCAGTTACTCGATCACAGGGGAAGACTATGGCTACACCTTC.

CDR3 DNA sequence: TGTGCCGCAAAGACCTGGGGGGCGAACACCGGGGAGCTGTTTTTT. Amino acid sequence: CAAKTWGANTGELFF. The chain has TRBV11-2 and TRBJ2-2; perhaps TRBD2 as D (6 bases). Germline V gene sequence: CDR1 SGHAT, CDR2 FQNNGV. The length of the CDR3 is 15 residues. V was shortened by 11 bases and J by 0 bases, with 16 bases between the two germline ends. Based on the CDR3 plus reference TRBV11-2 and TRBJ2-2, the full variable domain is EAGVAQSPRYKIIEKRQSVAFWCNPISGHATLYWYQQILGQGPKLLIQFQNNGVVDDSQLPKDRFSAERLKGVDSTLKIQPAKLEDSAVYLCAAKTWGANTGELFFGEGSRLTVL.

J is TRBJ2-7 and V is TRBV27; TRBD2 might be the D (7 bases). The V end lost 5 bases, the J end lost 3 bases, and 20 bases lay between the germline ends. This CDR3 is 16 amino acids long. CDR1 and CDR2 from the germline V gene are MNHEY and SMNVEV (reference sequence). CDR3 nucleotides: TGTGCCAGCAGTGGGATGGGGGGGCGGGCCCTCTACGAGCAGTACTTC. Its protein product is CASSGMGGRALYEQYF.

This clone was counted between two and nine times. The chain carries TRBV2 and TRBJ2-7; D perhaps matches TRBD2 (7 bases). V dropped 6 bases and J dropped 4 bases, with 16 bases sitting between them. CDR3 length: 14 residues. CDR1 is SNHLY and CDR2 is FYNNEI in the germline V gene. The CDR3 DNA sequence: TGTGCCAGCAGGGTTTCAGGGAGGGGGTACGAGCAGTACTTC. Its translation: CASRVSGRGYEQYF.

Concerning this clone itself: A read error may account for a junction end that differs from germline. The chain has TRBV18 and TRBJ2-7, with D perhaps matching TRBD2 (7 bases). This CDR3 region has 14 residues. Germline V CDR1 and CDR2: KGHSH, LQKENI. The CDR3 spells CASSPEGGNYAQYF. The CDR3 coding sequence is TGTGCCAGCTCACCAGAGGGGGGGAACTACGCGCAGTACTTC.

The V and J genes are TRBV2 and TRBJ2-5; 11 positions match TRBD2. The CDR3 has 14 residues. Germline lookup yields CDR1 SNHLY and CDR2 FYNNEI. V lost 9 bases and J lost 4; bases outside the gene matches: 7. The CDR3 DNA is TGTGCCAGAGCGACTAGCGGGATGGGAGAGACCCAGTACTTC. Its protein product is CARATSGMGETQYF.

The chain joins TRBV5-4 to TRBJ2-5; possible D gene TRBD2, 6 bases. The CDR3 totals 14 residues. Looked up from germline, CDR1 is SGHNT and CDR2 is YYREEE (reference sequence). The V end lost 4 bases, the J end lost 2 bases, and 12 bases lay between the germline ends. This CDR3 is CASSATSSQETQYF. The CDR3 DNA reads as TGTGCCAGCAGCGCCACTAGCTCTCAAGAGACCCAGTACTTC.

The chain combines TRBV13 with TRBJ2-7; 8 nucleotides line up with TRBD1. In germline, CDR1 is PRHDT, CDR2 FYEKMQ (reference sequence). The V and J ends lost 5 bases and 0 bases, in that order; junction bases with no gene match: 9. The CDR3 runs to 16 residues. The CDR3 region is CASSASRTGFSYEQYF. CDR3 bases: TGTGCCAGCAGCGCTTCTAGGACAGGGTTCTCCTACGAGCAGTACTTC. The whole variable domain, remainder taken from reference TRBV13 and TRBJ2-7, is AAGVIQSPRHLIKEKRETATLKCYPIPRHDTVYWYQQGPGQDPQFLISFYEKMQSDKGSIPDRFSAQQFSDYHSELNMSSLELGDSALYFCASSASRTGFSYEQYFGPGTRLTVT.

As DNA, the CDR3 is TGTGCCAGCAGGGACAGGCTCTCTTCACCCCTCCACTTT. Translated: CASRDRLSSPLHF. This chain links TRBV6-5 with TRBJ1-6, with TRBD1 matching over 7 bases. V lost 6 bases, J lost 9 bases, and 5 bases stayed unmatched. Germline V gene sequence: CDR1 MNHEY, CDR2 SVGAGI. The CDR3 is 13 residues long.

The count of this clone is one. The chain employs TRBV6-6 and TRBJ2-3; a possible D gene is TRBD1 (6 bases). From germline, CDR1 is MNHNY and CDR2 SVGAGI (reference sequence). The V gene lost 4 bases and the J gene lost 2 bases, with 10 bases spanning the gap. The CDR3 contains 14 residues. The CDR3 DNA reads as TGTGCCAGCAGTTTTTGGACAGACACAGATACGCAGTATTTT. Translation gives CASSFWTDTDTQYF.

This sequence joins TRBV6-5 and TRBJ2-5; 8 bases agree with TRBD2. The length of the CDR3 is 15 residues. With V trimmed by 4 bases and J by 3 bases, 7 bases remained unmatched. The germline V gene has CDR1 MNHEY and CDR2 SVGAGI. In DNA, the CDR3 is TGTGCCAGCAGTTCAAGACGGGGGGGGAAAGAGACCCAGTACTTC. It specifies CASSSRRGGKETQYF.

The CDR3 is CASSLDGASPLHF. In nucleotides, the CDR3 is TGTGCCAGCAGCTTAGATGGAGCTTCACCCCTCCACTTT. The V gene is TRBV11-3, the J gene TRBJ1-6, with D uncertain. Looked up from germline, CDR1 is SGHNT and CDR2 is YENEEA. V dropped 0 bases and J dropped 9 bases, with 6 bases sitting between them. This CDR3 has 13 residues.

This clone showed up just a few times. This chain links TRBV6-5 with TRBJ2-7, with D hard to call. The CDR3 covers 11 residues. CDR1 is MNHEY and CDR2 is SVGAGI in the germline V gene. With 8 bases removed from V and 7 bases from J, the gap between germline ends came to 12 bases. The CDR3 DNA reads TGTGCCAGCGGGCCCTCAGGTGAGCAGTACTTC. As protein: CASGPSGEQYF.

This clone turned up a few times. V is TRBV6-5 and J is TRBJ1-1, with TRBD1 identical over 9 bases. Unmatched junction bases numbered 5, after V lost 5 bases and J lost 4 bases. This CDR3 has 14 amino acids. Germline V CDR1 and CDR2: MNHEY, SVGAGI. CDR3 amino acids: CASSRDRGITEAFF. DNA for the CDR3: TGTGCCAGCAGTCGTGACAGGGGGATCACTGAAGCTTTCTTT.

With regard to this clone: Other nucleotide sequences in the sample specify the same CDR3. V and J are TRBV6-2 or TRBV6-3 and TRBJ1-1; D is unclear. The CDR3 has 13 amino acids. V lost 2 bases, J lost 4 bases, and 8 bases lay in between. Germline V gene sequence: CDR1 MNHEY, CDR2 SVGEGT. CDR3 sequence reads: CASSYGQITEAFF. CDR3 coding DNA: TGTGCCAGCAGTTACGGGCAGATCACTGAAGCTTTCTTT.

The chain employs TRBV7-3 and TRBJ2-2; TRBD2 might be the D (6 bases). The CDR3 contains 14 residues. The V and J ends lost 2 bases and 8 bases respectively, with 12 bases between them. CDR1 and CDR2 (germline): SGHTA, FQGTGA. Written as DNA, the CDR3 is TGTGCCAGCAGCTTATTGGAGGGGAGAGGGGAGCTGTTTTTT. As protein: CASSLLEGRGELFF.

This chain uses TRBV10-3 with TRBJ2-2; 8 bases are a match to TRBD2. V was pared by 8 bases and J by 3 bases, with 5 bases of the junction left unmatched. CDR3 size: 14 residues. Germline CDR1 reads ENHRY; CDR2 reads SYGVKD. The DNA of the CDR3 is TGTGCCATCGGCGAGCGGGAGCACACCGGGGAGCTGTTTTTT. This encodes CAIGEREHTGELFF.

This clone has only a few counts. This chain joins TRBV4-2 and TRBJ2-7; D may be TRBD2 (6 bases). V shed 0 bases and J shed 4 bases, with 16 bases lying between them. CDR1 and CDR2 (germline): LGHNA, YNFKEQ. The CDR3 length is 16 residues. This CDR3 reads CASSQDGASALYEQYF. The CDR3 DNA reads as TGTGCCAGCAGCCAAGATGGAGCTAGCGCGTTATACGAGCAGTACTTC.

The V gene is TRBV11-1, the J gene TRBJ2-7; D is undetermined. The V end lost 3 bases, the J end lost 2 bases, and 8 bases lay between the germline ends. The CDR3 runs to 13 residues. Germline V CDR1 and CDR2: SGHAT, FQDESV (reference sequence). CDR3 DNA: TGTGCCAGCAGCTTCACCCAGACCTACGAGCAGTACTTC. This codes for CASSFTQTYEQYF.

The CDR3 sequence is CASSLGGGYIQETQYF. DNA of the CDR3: TGTGCCAGCAGCTTGGGCGGGGGCTACATCCAAGAGACCCAGTACTTC. The chain joins TRBV5-4 to TRBJ2-5, with a possible D match to TRBD2 (7 bases). The CDR3 spans 16 residues. V lost 0 bases and J 1 base, leaving 13 bases between the germline ends. Germline loops: CDR1 SGHNT, CDR2 YYREEE (reference sequence).

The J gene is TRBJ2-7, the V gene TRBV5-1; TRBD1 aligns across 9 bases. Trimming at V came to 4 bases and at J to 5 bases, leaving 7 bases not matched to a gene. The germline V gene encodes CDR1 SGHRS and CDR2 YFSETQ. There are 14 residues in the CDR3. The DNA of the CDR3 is TGCGCCAGCAGCCTGGGACAGGGCCTTGACGAGCAGTACTTC. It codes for CASSLGQGLDEQYF.

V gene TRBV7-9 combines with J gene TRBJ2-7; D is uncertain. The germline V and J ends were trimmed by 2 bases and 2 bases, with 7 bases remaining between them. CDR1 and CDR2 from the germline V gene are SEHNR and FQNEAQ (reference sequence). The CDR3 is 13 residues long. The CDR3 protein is CASSLSQTYEQYF. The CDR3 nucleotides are TGTGCCAGCAGCTTATCTCAGACCTACGAGCAGTACTTC.

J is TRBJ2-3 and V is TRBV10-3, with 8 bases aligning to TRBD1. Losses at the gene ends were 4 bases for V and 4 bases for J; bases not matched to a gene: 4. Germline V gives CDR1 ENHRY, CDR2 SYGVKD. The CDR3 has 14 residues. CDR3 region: CAISVGTGPDTQYF. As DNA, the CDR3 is TGTGCCATCAGTGTCGGGACAGGCCCAGATACGCAGTATTTT.